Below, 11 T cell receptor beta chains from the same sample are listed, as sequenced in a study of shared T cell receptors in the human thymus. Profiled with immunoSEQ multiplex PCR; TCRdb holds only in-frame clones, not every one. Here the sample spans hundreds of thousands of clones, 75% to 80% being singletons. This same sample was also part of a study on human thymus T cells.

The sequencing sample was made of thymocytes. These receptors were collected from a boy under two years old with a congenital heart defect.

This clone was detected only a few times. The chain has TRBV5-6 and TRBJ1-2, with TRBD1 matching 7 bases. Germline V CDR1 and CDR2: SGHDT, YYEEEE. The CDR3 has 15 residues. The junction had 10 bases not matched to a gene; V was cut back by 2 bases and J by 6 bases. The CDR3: CASSFGIKGADGYTF. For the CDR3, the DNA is TGTGCCAGCAGCTTTGGAATTAAGGGGGCGGATGGCTACACCTTC.

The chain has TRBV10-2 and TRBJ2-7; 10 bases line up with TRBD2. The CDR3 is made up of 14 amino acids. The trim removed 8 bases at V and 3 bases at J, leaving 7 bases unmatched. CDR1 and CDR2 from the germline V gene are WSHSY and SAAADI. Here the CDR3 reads CASYPGLASYEQYF. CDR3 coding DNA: TGCGCCAGCTATCCGGGACTAGCGAGCTACGAGCAGTACTTC.

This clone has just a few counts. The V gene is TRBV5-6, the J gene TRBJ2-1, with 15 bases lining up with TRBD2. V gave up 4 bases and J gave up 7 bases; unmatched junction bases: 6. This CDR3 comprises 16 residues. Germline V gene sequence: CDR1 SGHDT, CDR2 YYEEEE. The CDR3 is CASSVSGTSGRNEQFF. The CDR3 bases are TGTGCCAGCAGCGTCTCCGGGACTAGCGGGAGGAATGAGCAGTTCTTC.

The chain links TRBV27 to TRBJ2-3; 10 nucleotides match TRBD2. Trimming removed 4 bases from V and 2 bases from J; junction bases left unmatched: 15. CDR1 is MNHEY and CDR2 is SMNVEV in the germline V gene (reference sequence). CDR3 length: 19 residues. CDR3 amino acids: CASSSISPSGRENTDTQYF. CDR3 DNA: TGTGCCAGCAGTTCCATATCCCCGAGCGGGAGGGAGAACACAGATACGCAGTATTTT.

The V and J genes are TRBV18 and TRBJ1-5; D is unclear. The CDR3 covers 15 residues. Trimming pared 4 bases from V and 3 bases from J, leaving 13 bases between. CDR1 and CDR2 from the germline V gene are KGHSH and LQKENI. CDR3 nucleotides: TGTGCCAGCTCACTCCAGGAAAAGGACAATCAGCCCCAGCATTTT. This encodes CASSLQEKDNQPQHF.

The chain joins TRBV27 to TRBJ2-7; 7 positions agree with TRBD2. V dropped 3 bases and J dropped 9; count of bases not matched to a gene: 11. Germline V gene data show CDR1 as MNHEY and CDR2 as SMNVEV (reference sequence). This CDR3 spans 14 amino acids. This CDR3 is CASSLGGDGSRQYF. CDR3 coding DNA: TGTGCCAGCAGTTTGGGAGGGGACGGAAGCAGGCAGTACTTC.

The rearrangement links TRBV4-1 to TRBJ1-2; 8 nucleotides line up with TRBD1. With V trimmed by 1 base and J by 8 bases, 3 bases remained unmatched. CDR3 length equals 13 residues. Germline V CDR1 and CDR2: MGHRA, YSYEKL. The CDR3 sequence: CASSQGQGYGYTF. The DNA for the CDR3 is TGCGCCAGCAGCCAAGGACAGGGGTACGGCTACACCTTC.

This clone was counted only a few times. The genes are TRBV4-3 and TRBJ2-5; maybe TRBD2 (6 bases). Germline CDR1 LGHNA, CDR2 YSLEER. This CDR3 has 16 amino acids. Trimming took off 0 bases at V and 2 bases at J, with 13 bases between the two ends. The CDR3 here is CASSQERGSGQETQYF. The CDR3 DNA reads TGCGCCAGCAGCCAAGAGAGGGGTAGCGGTCAAGAGACCCAGTACTTC.

The CDR3 nucleotides read TGTGCCAGCAGCGGGAAAAACAGGGGCAAATCTGGAAACACCATATATTTT. Protein sequence: CASSGKNRGKSGNTIYF. V gene TRBV5-4 combines with J gene TRBJ1-3; 7 nucleotides match TRBD1. Germline values: CDR1 SGHNT, CDR2 YYREEE (reference sequence). The V segment lost 4 bases and the J segment 1 base; nucleotides outside the gene matches: 11. CDR3 size: 17 residues.

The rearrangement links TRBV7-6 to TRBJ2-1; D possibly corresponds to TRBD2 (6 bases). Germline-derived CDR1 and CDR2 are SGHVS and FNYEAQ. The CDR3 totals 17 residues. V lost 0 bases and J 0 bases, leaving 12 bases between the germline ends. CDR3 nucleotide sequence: TGTGCCAGCAGCTTAGCGGGACTCGCCCTCTCCTACAATGAGCAGTTCTTC. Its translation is CASSLAGLALSYNEQFF.

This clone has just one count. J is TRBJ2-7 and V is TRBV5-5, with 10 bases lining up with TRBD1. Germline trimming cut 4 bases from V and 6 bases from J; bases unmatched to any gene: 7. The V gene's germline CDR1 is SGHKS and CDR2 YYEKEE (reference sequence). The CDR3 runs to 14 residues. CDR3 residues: CASSTGTGVLEQYF. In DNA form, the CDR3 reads TGTGCCAGCAGCACCGGGACAGGGGTACTCGAGCAGTACTTC. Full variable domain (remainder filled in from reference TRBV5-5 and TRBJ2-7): DAGVTQSPTHLIKTRGQQVTLRCSPISGHKSVSWYQQVLGQGPQFIFQYYEKEERGRGNFPDRFSARQFPNYSSELNVNALLLGDSALYLCASSTGTGVLEQYFGPGTRLTVT.